This entry is about one T cell receptor beta chain. Between the trimmed V and J ends, which lost 7 bases and 0 bases, there was a span of 10 bases. Germline V lookup: CDR1 MNHNY, CDR2 SVGAGI (reference sequence). The CDR3 length is 14 residues. Under the authors' procedure: Reference gene primer amplification gave nucleated cell count estimates. This table comes from immunoSEQ multiplex PCR, and its TCRdb copy is limited to in-frame clones, with some not included. That table furnishes V, J and clone size, whereas the DNA furnished D and trimming. The sample lists roughly 34,000 clones, 90% occurring once. The data are from a study of blood T cell repertoires in COVID-19. The wider study: The samples span acute and convalescent COVID-19 from the United States, Italy and Spain. T cells, B-cell-depleted T cells, or PBMCs supplied cDNA or gDNA.

This clonotype originated in a man aged 55 to 70 with active COVID-19. Source material: peripheral blood. This chain connects TRBV6-6 to TRBJ1-5; D remains unclear. CDR3 bases: TGTGCCAGCACCGCAAGCGATAGCAATCAGCCCCAGCATTTT. It encodes CASTASDSNQPQHF.